This T cell receptor beta chain was profiled in a study of shared clonotypes between healthy human individuals. At the level of the study: The plates for each donor numbered three CD4 naive, three CD4 memory, two CD8 naive and one CD8 memory. The study's findings and limits: The four-donor shared clonotypes exceeded non-shared clonotypes in generation probability, with non-shared ones scoring lower.

Terminally differentiated effector memory CD45RA+ cells were excluded from the naive CD8 cells, which were CD45RO-negative and positively selected for CCR7. Participating donors were healthy, HIV-negative adults free of recent acute infections or vaccinations. This clone is a singleton in its sample. Its specificity is not known. Authors' data handling: Because ImmunoSEQ provided only junction sequences with no quality scores, the filtering differed. The method was immunoSEQ multiplex PCR; TCRdb's version includes in-frame clones alone and lacks a portion of them. V and J calls and clone size are copied from that table; D and trimming were computed from the DNA. The repertoire holds around 2,000,000 clones, with 90% to 95% as singletons. The sample comprised naive CD8+ T cells from PBMCs. The origin of this receptor is a man aged 18 to 30 in good health. Some clones in this sample may be carry-over from other donors' samples.

CDR3 in amino acids: CASSLRSGVPSEEQYF. DNA of the CDR3: TGTGCCAGCAGTTTAAGGTCGGGAGTCCCCTCAGAGGAGCAGTACTTC. The chain joins TRBV27 to TRBJ2-7; maybe TRBD2 (6 bases). Germline-derived CDR1 and CDR2 are MNHEY and SMNVEV (reference sequence). This CDR3 is built from 16 residues. V was pared by 2 bases and J by 7 bases, with 21 bases between.